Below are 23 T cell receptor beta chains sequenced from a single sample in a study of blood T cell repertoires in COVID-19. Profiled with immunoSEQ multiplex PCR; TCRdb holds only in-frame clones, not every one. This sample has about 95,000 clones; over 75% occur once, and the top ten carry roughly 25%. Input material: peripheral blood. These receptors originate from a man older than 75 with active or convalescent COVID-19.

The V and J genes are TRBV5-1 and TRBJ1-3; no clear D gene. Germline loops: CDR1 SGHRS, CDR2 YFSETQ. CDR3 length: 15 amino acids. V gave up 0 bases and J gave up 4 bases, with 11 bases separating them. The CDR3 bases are TGCGCCAGCAGCTTGGTCGGAGGTTGGGGAAACACCATATATTTT. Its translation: CASSLVGGWGNTIYF.

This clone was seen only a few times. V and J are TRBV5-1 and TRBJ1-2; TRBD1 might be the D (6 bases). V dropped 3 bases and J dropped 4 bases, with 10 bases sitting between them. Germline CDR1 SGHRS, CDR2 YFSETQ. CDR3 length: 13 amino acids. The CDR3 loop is CASSSGQIYGYTF. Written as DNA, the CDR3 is TGCGCCAGCAGCTCCGGACAGATCTATGGCTACACCTTC.

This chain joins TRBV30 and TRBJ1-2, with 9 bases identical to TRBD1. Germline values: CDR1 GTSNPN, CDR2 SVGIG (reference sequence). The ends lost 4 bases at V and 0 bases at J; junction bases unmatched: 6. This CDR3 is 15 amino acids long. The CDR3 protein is CAWNRDRVANYGYTF. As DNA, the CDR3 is TGTGCCTGGAACCGGGACAGGGTAGCTAACTATGGCTACACCTTC.

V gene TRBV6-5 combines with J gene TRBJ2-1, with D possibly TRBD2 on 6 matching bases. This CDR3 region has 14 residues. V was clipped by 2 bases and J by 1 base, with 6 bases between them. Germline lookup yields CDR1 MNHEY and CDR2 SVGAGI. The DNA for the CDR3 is TGTGCCAGCAGTTACCGGGGGTCCTACAATGAGCAGTTCTTC. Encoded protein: CASSYRGSYNEQFF.

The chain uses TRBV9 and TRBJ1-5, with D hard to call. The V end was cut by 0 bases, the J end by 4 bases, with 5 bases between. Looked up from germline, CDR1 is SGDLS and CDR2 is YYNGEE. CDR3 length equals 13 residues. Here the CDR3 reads CASSVAGNQPQHF. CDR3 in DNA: TGTGCCAGCAGCGTAGCCGGTAATCAGCCCCAGCATTTT.

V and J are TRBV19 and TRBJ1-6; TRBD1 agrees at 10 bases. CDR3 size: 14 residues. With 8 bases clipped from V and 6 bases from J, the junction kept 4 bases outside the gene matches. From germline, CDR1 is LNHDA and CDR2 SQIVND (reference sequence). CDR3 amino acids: CASQDRGINSPLHF. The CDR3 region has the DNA TGTGCCAGTCAGGACAGGGGGATTAATTCACCCCTCCACTTT.

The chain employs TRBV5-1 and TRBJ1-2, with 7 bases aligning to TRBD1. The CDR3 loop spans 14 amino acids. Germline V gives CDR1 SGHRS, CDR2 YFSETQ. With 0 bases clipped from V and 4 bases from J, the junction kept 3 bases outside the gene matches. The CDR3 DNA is TGCGCCAGCAGCTTGGCCGACAGGGCCTATGGCTACACCTTC. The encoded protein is CASSLADRAYGYTF.

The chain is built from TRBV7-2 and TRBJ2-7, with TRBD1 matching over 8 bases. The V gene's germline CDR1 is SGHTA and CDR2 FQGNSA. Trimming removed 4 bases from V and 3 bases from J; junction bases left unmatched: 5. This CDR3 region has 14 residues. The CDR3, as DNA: TGTGCCAGCAGCTCCAGACAGGGGAACTACGAGCAGTACTTC. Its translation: CASSSRQGNYEQYF.

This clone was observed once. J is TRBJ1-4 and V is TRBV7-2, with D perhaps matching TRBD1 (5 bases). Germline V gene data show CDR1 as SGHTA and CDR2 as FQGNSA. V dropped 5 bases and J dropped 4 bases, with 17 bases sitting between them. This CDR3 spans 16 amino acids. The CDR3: CASSPEVGPHNEKLFF. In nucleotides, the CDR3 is TGTGCCAGCAGCCCCGAGGTGGGGCCACATAATGAAAAACTGTTTTTT.

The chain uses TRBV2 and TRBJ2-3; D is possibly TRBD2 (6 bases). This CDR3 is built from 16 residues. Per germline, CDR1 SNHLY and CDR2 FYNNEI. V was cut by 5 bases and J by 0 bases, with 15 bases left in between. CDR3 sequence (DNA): TGTGCCAGCAGTCCGGTCGGGACTCCGAGCACAGATACGCAGTATTTT. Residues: CASSPVGTPSTDTQYF.

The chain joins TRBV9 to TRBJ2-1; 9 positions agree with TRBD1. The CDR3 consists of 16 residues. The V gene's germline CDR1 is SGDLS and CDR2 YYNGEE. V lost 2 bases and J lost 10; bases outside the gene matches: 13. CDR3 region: CASSVLTGQGIGEQFF. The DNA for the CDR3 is TGTGCCAGCAGCGTTTTGACGGGACAGGGAATTGGCGAGCAGTTCTTC.

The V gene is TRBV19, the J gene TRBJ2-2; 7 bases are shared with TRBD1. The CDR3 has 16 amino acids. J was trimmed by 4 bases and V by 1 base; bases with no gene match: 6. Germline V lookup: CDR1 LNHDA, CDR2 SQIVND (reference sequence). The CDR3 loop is CASSIARQGGTGELFF. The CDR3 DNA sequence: TGTGCCAGTAGTATAGCGAGACAGGGCGGCACCGGGGAGCTGTTTTTT.

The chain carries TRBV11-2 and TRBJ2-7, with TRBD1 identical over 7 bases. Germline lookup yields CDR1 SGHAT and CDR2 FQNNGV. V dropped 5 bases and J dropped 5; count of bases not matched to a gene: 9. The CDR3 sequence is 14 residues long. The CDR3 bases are TGTGCCAGCAGCGGGAAGACAGGGACCCACGAGCAGTACTTC. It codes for CASSGKTGTHEQYF.

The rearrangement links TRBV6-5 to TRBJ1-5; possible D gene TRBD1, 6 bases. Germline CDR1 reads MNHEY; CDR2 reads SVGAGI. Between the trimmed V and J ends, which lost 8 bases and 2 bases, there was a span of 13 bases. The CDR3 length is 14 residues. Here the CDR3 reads CASSSRTGNQPQHF. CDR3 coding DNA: TGTGCCAGCTCATCACGGACAGGCAATCAGCCCCAGCATTTT.

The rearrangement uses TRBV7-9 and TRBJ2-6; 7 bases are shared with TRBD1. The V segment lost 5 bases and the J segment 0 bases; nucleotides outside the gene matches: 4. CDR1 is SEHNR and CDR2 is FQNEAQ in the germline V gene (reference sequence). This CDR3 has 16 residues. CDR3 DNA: TGTGCCAGCAGCCGACAGGGCTTCTCTGGGGCCAACGTCCTGACTTTC. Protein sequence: CASSRQGFSGANVLTF.

Written as DNA, the CDR3 is TGTGCCAGTAGTCTTAAGCGGACGTCTGGTTTCGAGCAGTACTTC. Protein product: CASSLKRTSGFEQYF. This chain joins TRBV19 and TRBJ2-7; possibly TRBD2 for D (5 bases). CDR1 is LNHDA and CDR2 is SQIVND in the germline V gene (reference sequence). V was shortened by 5 bases and J by 6 bases, with 20 bases between the two germline ends. There are 15 residues in the CDR3.

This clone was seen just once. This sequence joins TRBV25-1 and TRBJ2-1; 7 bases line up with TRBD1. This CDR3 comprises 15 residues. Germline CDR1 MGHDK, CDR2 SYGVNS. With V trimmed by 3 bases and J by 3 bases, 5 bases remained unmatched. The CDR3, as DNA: TGTGCCAGCAGTGACCCGGGACAGCACTACAATGAGCAGTTCTTC. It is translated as CASSDPGQHYNEQFF.

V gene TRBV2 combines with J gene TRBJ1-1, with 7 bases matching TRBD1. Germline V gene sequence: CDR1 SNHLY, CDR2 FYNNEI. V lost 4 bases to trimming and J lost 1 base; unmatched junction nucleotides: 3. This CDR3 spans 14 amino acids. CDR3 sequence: CASSVQGGNTEAFF. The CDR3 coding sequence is TGTGCCAGCAGTGTTCAGGGGGGGAACACTGAAGCTTTCTTT.

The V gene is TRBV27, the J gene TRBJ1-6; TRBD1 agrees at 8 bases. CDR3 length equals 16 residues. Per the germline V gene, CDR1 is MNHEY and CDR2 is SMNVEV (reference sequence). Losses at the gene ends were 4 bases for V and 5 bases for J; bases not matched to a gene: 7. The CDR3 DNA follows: TGTGCCAGCAGTTCCCGACAGGGGATGCATAATTCACCCCTCCACTTT. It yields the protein CASSSRQGMHNSPLHF.

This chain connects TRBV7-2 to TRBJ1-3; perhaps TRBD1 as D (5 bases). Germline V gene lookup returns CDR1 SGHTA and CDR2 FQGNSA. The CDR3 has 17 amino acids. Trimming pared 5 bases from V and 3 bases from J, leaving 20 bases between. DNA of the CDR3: TGTGCCAGCAGCCGTGAAATTTGGGGCTCTTTTGGAAACACCATATATTTT. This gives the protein CASSREIWGSFGNTIYF. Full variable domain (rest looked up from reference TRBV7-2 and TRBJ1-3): GAGVSQSPSNKVTEKGKDVELRCDPISGHTALYWYRQSLGQGLEFLIYFQGNSAPDKSGLPSDRFSAERTGGSVSTLTIQRTQQEDSAVYLCASSREIWGSFGNTIYFGEGSWLTVV.

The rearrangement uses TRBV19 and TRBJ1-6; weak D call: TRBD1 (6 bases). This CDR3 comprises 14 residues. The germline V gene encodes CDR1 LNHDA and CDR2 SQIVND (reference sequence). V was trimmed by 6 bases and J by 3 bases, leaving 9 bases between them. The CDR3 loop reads CASSLDSYNSPLHF. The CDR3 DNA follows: TGTGCCAGTAGCTTGGACAGCTATAATTCACCCCTCCACTTT.

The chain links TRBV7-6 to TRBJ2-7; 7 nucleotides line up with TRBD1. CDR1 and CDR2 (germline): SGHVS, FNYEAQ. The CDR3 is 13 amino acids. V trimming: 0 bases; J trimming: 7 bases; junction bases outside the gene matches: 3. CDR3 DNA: TGTGCCAGCAGCTTAGCCTCGGACAGGGAGCAGTACTTC. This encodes CASSLASDREQYF.

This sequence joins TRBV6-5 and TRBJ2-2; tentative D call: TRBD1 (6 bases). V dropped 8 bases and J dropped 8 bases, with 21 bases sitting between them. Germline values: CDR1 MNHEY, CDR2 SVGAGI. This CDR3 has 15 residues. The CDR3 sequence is CASAESGAWGGELFF. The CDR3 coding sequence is TGTGCCAGCGCCGAATCAGGGGCCTGGGGGGGGGAGCTGTTTTTT.